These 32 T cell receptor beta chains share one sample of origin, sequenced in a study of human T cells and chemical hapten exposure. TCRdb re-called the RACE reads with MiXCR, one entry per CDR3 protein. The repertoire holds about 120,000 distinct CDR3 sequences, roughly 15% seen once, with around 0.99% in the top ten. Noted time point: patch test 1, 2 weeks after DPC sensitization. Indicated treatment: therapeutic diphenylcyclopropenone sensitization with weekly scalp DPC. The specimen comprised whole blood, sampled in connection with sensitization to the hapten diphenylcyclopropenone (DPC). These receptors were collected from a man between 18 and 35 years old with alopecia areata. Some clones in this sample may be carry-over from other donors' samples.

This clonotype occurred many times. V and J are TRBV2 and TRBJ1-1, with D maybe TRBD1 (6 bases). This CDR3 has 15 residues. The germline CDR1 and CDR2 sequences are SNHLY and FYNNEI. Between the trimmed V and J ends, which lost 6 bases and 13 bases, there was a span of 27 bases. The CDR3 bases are TGTGCCAGCAGCCATAACGTGGGGGGAACAGGGTCAGGTTTCTTT. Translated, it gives CASSHNVGGTGSGFF.

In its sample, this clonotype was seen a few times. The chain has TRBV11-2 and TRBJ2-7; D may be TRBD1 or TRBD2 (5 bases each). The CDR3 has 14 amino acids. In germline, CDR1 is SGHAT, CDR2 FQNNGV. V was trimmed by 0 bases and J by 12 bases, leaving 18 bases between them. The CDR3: CASSLEGTSIRGYF. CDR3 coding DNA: TGTGCCAGCAGCTTAGAAGGGACGTCGATTAGGGGGTACTTC. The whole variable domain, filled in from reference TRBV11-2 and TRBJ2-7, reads EAGVAQSPRYKIIEKRQSVAFWCNPISGHATLYWYQQILGQGPKLLIQFQNNGVVDDSQLPKDRFSAERLKGVDSTLKIQPAKLEDSAVYLCASSLEGTSIRGYFGPGTRLTVT.

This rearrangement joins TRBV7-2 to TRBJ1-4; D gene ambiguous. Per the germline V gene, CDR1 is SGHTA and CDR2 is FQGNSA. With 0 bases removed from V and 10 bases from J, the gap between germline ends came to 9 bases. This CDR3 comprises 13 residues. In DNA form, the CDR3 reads TGTGCCAGCAGCTTAGCGCCCGCTGCAAAACTGTTTTTT. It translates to CASSLAPAAKLFF.

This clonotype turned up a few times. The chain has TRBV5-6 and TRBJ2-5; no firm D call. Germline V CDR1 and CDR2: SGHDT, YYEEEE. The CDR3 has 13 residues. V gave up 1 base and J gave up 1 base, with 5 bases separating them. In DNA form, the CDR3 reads TGTGCCAGCAGCTTGAACCCCCAAGAGACCCAGTACTTC. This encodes CASSLNPQETQYF.

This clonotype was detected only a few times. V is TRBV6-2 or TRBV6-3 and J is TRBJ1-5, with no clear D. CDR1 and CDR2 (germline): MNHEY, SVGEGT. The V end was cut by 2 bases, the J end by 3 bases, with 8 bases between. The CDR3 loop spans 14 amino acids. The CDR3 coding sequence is TGTGCCAGCAGTTACCTCCCGAACAATCAGCCCCAGCATTTT. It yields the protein CASSYLPNNQPQHF.

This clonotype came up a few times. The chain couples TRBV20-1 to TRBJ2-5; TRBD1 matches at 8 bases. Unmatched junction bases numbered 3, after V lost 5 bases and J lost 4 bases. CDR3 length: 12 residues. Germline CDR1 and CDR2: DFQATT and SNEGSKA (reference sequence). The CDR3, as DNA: TGCAGTGCTGCCGGGACAGGAGAGACCCAGTACTTC. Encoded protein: CSAAGTGETQYF.

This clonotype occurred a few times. CDR3 nucleotide sequence: TGCAGCGTCGCTGACAGGAAACAAGAGACCCAGTACTTC. This encodes CSVADRKQETQYF. V is TRBV29-1 and J is TRBJ2-5; tentative D call: TRBD1 (6 bases). The CDR3 has 13 amino acids. V shed 6 bases and J shed 2 bases, with 13 bases lying between them. The germline V gene encodes CDR1 SQVTM and CDR2 ANQGSEA. Full variable domain (remainder filled in from reference TRBV29-1 and TRBJ2-5): SAVISQKPSRDICQRGTSLTIQCQVDSQVTMMFWYRQQPGQSLTLIATANQGSEATYESGFVIDKFPISRPNLTFSTLTVSNMSPEDSSIYLCSVADRKQETQYFGPGTRLLVL.

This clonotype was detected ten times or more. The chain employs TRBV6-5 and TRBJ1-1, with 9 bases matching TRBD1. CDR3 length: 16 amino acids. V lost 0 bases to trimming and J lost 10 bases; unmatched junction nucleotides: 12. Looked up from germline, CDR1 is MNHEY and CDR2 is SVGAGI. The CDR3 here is CASSYSTDRGGNGAFF. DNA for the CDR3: TGTGCCAGCAGTTACTCGACGGACAGGGGAGGGAATGGAGCTTTCTTT.

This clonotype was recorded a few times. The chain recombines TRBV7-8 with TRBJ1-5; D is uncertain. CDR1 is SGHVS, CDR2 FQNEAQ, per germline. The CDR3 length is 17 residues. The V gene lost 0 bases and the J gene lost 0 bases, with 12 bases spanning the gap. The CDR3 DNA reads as TGTGCCAGCAGCTTAGCGAGGGTAGGGTATAGCAATCAGCCCCAGCATTTT. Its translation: CASSLARVGYSNQPQHF.

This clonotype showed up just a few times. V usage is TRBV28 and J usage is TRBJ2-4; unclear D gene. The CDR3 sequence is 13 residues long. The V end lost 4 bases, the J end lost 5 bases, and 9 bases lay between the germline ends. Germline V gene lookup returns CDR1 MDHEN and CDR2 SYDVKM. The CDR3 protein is CASSSGRENIQYF. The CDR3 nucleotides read TGTGCCAGCAGTTCAGGACGGGAAAACATTCAGTACTTC.

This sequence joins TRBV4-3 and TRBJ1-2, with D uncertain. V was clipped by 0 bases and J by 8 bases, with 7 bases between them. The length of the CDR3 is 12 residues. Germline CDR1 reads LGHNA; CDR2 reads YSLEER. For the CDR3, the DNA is TGCGCCAGCAGCCAAGATCGAAGAGGCTACACCTTC. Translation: CASSQDRRGYTF.

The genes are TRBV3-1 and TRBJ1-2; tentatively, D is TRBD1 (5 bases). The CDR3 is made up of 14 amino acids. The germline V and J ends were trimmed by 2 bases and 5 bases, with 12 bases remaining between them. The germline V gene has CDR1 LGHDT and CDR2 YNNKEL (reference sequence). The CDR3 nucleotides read TGTGCCAGCAGCCAATCCGGAGGGGCGTATGGCTACACCTTC. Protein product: CASSQSGGAYGYTF.

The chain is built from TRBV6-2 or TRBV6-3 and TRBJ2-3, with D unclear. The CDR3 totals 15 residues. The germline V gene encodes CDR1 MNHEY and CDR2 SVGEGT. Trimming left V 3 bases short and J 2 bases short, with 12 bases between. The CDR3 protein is CASSYPAAITDTQYF. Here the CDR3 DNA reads TGTGCCAGCAGTTATCCGGCGGCAATCACAGATACGCAGTATTTT.

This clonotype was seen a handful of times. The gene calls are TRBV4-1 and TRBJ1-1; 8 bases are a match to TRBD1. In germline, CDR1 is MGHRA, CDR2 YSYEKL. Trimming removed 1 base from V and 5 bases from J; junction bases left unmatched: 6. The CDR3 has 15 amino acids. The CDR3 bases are TGCGCCAGCAGCCAAGCGACGACAGGGGTGACTGAAGCTTTCTTT. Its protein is CASSQATTGVTEAFF.

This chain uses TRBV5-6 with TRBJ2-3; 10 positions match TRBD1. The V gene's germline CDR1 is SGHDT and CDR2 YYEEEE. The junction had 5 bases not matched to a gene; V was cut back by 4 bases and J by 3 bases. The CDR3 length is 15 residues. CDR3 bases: TGTGCCAGCAGCCGCGACAGGGGGCGAACAGATACGCAGTATTTT. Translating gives CASSRDRGRTDTQYF.

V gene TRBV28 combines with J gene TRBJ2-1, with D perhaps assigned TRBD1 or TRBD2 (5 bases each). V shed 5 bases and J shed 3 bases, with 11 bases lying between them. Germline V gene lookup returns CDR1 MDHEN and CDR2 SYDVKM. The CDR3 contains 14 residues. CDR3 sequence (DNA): TGTGCCAGCAGTCCACCGGGACGCTACAATGAGCAGTTCTTC. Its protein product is CASSPPGRYNEQFF.

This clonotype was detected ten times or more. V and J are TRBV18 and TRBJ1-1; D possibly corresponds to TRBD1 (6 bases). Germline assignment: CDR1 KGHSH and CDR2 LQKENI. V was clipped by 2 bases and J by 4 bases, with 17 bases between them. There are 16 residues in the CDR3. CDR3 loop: CASSPAQGGSSTEAFF. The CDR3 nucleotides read TGTGCCAGCTCACCAGCACAGGGAGGTTCAAGCACTGAAGCTTTCTTT. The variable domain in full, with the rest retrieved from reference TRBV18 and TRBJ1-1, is NAGVMQNPRHLVRRRGQEARLRCSPMKGHSHVYWYRQLPEEGLKFMVYLQKENIIDESGMPKERFSAEFPKEGPSILRIQQVVRGDSAAYFCASSPAQGGSSTEAFFGQGTRLTVV.

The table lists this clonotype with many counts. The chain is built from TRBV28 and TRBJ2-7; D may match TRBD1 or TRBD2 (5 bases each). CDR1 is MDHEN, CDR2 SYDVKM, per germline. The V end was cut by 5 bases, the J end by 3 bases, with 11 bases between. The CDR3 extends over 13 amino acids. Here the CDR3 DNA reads TGTGCCAGCAGTCCGGGGCCTAACTACGAGCAGTACTTC. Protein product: CASSPGPNYEQYF.

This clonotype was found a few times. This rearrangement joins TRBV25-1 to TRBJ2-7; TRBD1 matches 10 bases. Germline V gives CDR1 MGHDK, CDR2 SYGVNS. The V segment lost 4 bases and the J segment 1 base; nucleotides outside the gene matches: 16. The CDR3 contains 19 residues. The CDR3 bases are TGTGCCAGCAGTGTACAACTACCCGCTGACAGGGGGCGATCCTACGAGCAGTACTTC. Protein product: CASSVQLPADRGRSYEQYF.

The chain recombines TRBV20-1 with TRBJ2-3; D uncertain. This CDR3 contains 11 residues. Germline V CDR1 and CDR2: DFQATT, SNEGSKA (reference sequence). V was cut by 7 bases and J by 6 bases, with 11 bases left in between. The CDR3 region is CSVPVVDTQYF. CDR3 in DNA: TGCAGTGTTCCAGTAGTTGATACGCAGTATTTT.

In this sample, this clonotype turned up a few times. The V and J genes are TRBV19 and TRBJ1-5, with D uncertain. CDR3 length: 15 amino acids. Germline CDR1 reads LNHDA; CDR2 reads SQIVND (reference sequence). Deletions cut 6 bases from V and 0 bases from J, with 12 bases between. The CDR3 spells CASSLTEYSNQPQHF. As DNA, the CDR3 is TGTGCCAGTAGCCTAACGGAGTATAGCAATCAGCCCCAGCATTTT. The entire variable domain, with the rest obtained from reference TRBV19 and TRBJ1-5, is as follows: DGGITQSPKYLFRKEGQNVTLSCEQNLNHDAMYWYRQDPGQGLRLIYYSQIVNDFQKGDIAEGYSVSREKKESFPLTVTSAQKNPTAFYLCASSLTEYSNQPQHFGDGTRLSIL.

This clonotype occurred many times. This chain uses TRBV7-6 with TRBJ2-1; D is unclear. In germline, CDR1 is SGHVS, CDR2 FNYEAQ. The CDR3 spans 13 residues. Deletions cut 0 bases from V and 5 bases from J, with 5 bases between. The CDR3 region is CASSLALNNEQFF. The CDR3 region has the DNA TGTGCCAGCAGCTTAGCTTTGAACAATGAGCAGTTCTTC.

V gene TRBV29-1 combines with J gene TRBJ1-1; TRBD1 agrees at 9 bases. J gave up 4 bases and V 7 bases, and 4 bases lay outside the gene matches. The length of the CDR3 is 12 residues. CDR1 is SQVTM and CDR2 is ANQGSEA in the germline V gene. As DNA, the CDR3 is TGCAGCGCTCTGACAGGGGGCACTGAAGCTTTCTTT. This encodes CSALTGGTEAFF.

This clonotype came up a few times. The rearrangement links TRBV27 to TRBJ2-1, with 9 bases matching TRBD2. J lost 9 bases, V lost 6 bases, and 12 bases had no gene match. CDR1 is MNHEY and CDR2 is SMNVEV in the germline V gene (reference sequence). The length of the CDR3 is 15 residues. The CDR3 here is CASSLQSLAGTEQFF. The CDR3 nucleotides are TGTGCCAGCAGCCTCCAATCCCTAGCGGGGACTGAGCAGTTCTTC.

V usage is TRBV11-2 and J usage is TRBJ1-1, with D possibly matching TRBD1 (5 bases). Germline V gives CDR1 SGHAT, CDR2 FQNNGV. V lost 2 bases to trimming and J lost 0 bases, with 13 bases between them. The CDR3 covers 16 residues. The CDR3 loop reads CASSLSRARMNTEAFF. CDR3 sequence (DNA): TGTGCCAGCAGCTTAAGCAGGGCGCGTATGAACACTGAAGCTTTCTTT.

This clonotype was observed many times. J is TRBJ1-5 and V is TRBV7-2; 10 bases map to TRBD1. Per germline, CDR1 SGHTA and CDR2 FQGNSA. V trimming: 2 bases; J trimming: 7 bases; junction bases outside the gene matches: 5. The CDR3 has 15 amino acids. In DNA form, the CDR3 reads TGTGCCAGCAGCTTAAACGGGGACAGGGGACAGCCCCAGCATTTT. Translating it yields CASSLNGDRGQPQHF.

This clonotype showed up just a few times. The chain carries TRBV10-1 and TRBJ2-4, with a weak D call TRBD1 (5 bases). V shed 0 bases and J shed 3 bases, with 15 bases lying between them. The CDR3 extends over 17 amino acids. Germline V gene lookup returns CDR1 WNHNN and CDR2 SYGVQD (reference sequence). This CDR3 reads CASSESGTTGIKNIQYF. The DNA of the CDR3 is TGCGCCAGCAGTGAGTCGGGCACCACAGGAATCAAAAACATTCAGTACTTC.

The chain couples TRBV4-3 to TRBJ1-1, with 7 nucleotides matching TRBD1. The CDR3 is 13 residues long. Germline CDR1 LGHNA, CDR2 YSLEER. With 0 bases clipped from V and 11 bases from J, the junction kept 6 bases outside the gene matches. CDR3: CASSQDRAGGAFF. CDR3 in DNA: TGCGCCAGCAGCCAAGATCGAGCAGGGGGGGCTTTCTTT.

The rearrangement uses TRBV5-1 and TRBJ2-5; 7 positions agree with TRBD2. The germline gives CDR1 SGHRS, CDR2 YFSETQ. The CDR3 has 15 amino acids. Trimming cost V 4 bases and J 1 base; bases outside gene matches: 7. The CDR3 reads CASSGPSGGQETQYF. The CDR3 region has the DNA TGCGCCAGCAGCGGACCCTCGGGGGGCCAAGAGACCCAGTACTTC.

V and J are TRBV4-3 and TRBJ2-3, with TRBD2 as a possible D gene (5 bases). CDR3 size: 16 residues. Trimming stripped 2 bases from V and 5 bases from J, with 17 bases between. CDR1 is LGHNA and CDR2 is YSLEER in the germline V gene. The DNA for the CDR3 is TGCGCCAGCAGCCAACAGTTCCCTCCTGCGGGAGATACGCAGTATTTT. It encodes CASSQQFPPAGDTQYF.

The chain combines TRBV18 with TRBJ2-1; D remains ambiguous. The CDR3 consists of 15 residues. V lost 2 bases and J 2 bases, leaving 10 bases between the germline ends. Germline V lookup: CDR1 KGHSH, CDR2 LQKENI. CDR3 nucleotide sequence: TGTGCCAGCTCACCAGTCAGGACGACCTACAATGAGCAGTTCTTC. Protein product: CASSPVRTTYNEQFF.

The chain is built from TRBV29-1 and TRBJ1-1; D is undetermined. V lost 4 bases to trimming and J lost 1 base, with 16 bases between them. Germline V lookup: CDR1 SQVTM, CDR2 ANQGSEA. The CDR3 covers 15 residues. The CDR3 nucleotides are TGCAGCGTTGGGGCGACGTTGCGGCAGAACACTGAAGCTTTCTTT. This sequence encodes CSVGATLRQNTEAFF.